This TCR beta chain came from a study of blood T cell repertoires in COVID-19 (dated by TCRdb to the early 2020s). Study-wide context: Samples from collaborators originated in the United States, Italy and Spain and spanned both the acute and convalescent phases of COVID-19. The material from the prospective study consisted of cDNA or gDNA derived from T cells, B-cell-depleted T cells, or PBMCs. The dataset comprised deeply sampled blood TCRbeta repertoires from subjects exposed to, actively infected with, or recovered from COVID-19. The repertoires were released in a freely available public database intended as a resource for research on the immune response to SARS-CoV-2. The samples were drawn from two sources: the first 160 participants of the ongoing ImmuneRACE study, and over 950 subjects contributed by 6 global collaborators. Sample metadata almost always included a de-identified subject ID, COVID-19 status, age in years and sex. Where available, HLA class I and class II types were taken from metadata supplied by the sample provider and were not determined by assay-based typing. Beyond this particular receptor, the publication reports: Clinical and demographic metadata were provided uncurated, with the amount varying by source and participant.

Whole blood was collected in K2EDTA tubes by collaborating institutions according to the institutions' own protocols. For TCRbeta analysis, collaborators shipped samples in one of three forms: frozen whole blood, isolated PBMCs, or DNA extracted from either of those sample types. TCRbeta CDR3 regions were amplified from genomic DNA by means of the immunoSEQ Assay, a bias-controlled multiplex PCR. The original pipeline was this. Within the assay, amplification of reference gene primers was used to estimate how many nucleated cells each sample contained. Sequence reads were collapsed and filtered to measure the absolute abundance of every unique TCRbeta CDR3 rearrangement. Productive Simpson clonality was computed per sample as the square root of Simpson's diversity index over productive rearrangements. Imported from immuneACCESS, the table was reduced by TCRdb to in-frame sequences with V and J called. These copies leave out some clones; in studies compared against another copy, an unresolved V gene accounts for under half, and the cause of the remainder is not known. The D gene and trimming were derived from the DNA, and the V and J assignments and clone size from that table. This sample lists under 300,000 clones; about 80% were detected once. The ten top clones hold 4.9% of the sample.

About this clone itself: Its antigen specificity is not known. No clone much larger than this one lies a single base away; base qualities are absent.

The junction carries 10 bases between V and J, which are trimmed by 0 bases and 5 bases respectively. CDR1 and CDR2 are drawn from the germline V gene: MDHEN, SYDVKM. Its CDR3 holds 15 amino acids, cysteine through phenylalanine. Only the CDR3 DNA stays, 45 bases, in frame from base 1. Recombination joined TRBV28 with TRBJ1-4, with no reliable assignment of the D segment. Sequenced material: peripheral blood. The sequence derives from a woman older than 75 with active or convalescent COVID-19. The nucleotide sequence is TGTGCCAGCAGTTTATGGAGGTTGGAAAATGAAAAACTGTTTTTT. It translates as CASSLWRLENEKLFF.